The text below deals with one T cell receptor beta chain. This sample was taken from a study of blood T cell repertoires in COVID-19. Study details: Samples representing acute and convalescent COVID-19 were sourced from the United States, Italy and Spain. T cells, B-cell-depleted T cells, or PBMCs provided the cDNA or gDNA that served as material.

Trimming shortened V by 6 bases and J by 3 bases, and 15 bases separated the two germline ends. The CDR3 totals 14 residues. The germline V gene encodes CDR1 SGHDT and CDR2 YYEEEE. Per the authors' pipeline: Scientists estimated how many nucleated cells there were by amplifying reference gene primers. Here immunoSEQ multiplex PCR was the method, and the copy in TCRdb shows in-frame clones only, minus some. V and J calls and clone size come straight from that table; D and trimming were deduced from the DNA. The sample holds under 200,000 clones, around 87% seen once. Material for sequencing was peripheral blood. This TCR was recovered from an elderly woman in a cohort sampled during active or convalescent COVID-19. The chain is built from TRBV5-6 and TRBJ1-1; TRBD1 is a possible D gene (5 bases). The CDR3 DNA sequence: TGTGCCAGCATAACCTACAGGTTAGACACTGAAGCTTTCTTT. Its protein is CASITYRLDTEAFF.